The 2 T cell receptor beta chains given below trace back to one sample, sequenced in a study of blood T cell repertoires in COVID-19. Sequencing was performed with immunoSEQ multiplex PCR; in TCRdb, only in-frame clones are kept and a portion is missing. The table includes about 210,000 clones, roughly 86% detected once. The sequenced sample consisted of peripheral blood. Every receptor here comes from a woman aged 40 to 50 with acute or convalescent COVID-19.

The chain uses TRBV3-1 (or the pseudogene TRBV3-2) and TRBJ1-1; no clear D gene. This CDR3 has 15 residues. The germline gives CDR1 LGHDT, CDR2 YNNKEL (reference sequence). The V and J ends lost 3 bases and 0 bases respectively, with 11 bases between them. The CDR3 loop is CASSQARTLNTEAFF. The CDR3 DNA reads as TGTGCCAGCAGCCAGGCTCGGACTTTGAACACTGAAGCTTTCTTT.

The chain combines TRBV5-4 with TRBJ2-3; no reliable D call. Germline V gene data show CDR1 as SGHNT and CDR2 as YYREEE (reference sequence). The CDR3 sequence is 16 residues long. Trimming took 0 bases from V and 3 from J, leaving 14 bases between them. The CDR3 coding sequence is TGTGCCAGCAGCTTGGTGAAGCGTTCAAGAACAGATACGCAGTATTTT. Protein product: CASSLVKRSRTDTQYF.